The 17 T cell receptor beta chains presented below share a single source sample, sequenced in a study of T cells in tuberculosis (dated by TCRdb to about 2018). Read against the paper, the sample's time point label means: new active TB diagnosis, blood taken before or within 7 days of starting treatment. The library was produced with the immunoSEQ multiplex PCR assay. TCRdb's version of the immuneACCESS table is confined to in-frame rearrangements and falls short of the full clone set. An unresolved V gene accounts for under half of the shortfall where checked; the remainder is of unknown origin. The sample has some 31,000 clones on record, about 84% of them singletons. The ten largest make up less than 5.5% of the sample. The sequencing here drew on PBMCs, taken at tuberculosis diagnosis. The receptors derive from an adult with tuberculosis.

The V gene is TRBV7-3, the J gene TRBJ1-1; D not certain. The CDR3 covers 13 residues. The germline CDR1 and CDR2 sequences are SGHTA and FQGTGA. The germline V and J ends were trimmed by 5 bases and 2 bases, with 9 bases remaining between them. CDR3 DNA sequence: TGTGCCAGCAGCACCTATATAAACACTGAAGCTTTCTTT. The encoded protein is CASSTYINTEAFF.

This clone was detected once. The V call is TRBV27, the J call TRBJ2-2; 8 positions match TRBD1. This CDR3 has 16 amino acids. V lost 4 bases to trimming and J lost 6 bases; unmatched junction nucleotides: 10. CDR1 and CDR2 (germline): MNHEY, SMNVEV (reference sequence). The DNA for the CDR3 is TGTGCCAGCAGTTCACCCCTCAGGGGGCACGCCGGGGAGCTGTTTTTT. It yields the protein CASSSPLRGHAGELFF.

This clone was observed a few times. The chain's CDR3 is CASTRYRLAGEETQYF. The CDR3 DNA follows: TGTGCCAGCACCCGGTATAGACTAGCGGGAGAAGAGACCCAGTACTTC. V and J are TRBV2 and TRBJ2-5; 12 bases match TRBD2. This CDR3 has 16 amino acids. CDR1 and CDR2 from the germline V gene are SNHLY and FYNNEI. Trimming at V came to 7 bases and at J to 3 bases, leaving 9 bases not matched to a gene. The whole variable domain, filled in from reference TRBV2 and TRBJ2-5, reads EPEVTQTPSHQVTQMGQEVILRCVPISNHLYFYWYRQILGQKVEFLVSFYNNEISEKSEIFDDQFSVERPDGSNFTLKIRSTKLEDSAMYFCASTRYRLAGEETQYFGPGTRLLVL.

The chain links TRBV6-5 to TRBJ2-5, with D unclear. Looked up from germline, CDR1 is MNHEY and CDR2 is SVGAGI. This CDR3 contains 14 residues. Trimming left V 0 bases short and J 5 bases short, with 10 bases between. The CDR3 reads CASSYSSRLETQYF. CDR3 bases: TGTGCCAGCAGTTACTCCTCGAGGTTGGAGACCCAGTACTTC.

V is TRBV18 and J is TRBJ1-5; D is undetermined. The germline V gene has CDR1 KGHSH and CDR2 LQKENI. Trimming removed 3 bases at V and 8 bases at J, with 11 bases between. This CDR3 is built from 13 residues. DNA for the CDR3: TGTGCCAGCTCACCCACCGGTAAAGAGCCCCAGCATTTT. This translates into CASSPTGKEPQHF.

The chain recombines TRBV20-1 with TRBJ2-1, with D tentatively TRBD2 (5 bases). CDR1 is DFQATT, CDR2 SNEGSKA, per germline (reference sequence). The V gene lost 0 bases and the J gene lost 9 bases, with 6 bases spanning the gap. The CDR3 length is 11 residues. The CDR3 loop is CSAREGSEQFF. CDR3 nucleotide sequence: TGCAGTGCTAGAGAGGGGAGTGAGCAGTTCTTC.

This chain links TRBV7-6 with TRBJ2-7, with TRBD1 matching over 7 bases. Germline values: CDR1 SGHVS, CDR2 FNYEAQ. The CDR3 is 17 residues long. V shed 2 bases, J shed 0 bases, and the junction held 10 bases outside the gene matches. As DNA, the CDR3 is TGTGCCAGCAGCTTAACGACAAGGGGGCGACTCTCCTACGAGCAGTACTTC. Its translation: CASSLTTRGRLSYEQYF.

This clone was picked up a small number of times. The chain uses TRBV28 and TRBJ1-3, with 8 nucleotides matching TRBD1. Germline-derived CDR1 and CDR2 are MDHEN and SYDVKM. The CDR3 length is 19 residues. J gave up 0 bases and V 4 bases, and 14 bases lay outside the gene matches. The CDR3 is CASSSLPGQVWGSGNTIYF. Written as DNA, the CDR3 is TGTGCCAGCAGTTCCCTCCCGGGACAGGTTTGGGGCTCTGGAAACACCATATATTTT.

V usage is TRBV7-9 and J usage is TRBJ1-2; 9 nucleotides agree with TRBD1. The CDR3 is made up of 12 amino acids. Germline V gene sequence: CDR1 SEHNR, CDR2 FQNEAQ (reference sequence). V lost 9 bases to trimming and J lost 3 bases; unmatched junction nucleotides: 2. CDR3 sequence: CASRQGDYGYTF. CDR3 DNA: TGTGCCAGTCGACAGGGGGACTATGGCTACACCTTC.

The chain combines TRBV9 with TRBJ1-1; weak D call: TRBD1 (5 bases). Germline CDR1 SGDLS, CDR2 YYNGEE. V lost 6 bases to trimming and J lost 5 bases, with 17 bases between them. The CDR3 loop spans 14 amino acids. CDR3 nucleotides: TGTGCCAGCACCCCCTATTCGGGGGGGACTGAAGCTTTCTTT. Residues: CASTPYSGGTEAFF. Full variable domain (outside the CDR3, taken from reference TRBV9 and TRBJ1-1): DSGVTQTPKHLITATGQRVTLRCSPRSGDLSVYWYQQSLDQGLQFLIQYYNGEERAKGNILERFSAQQFPDLHSELNLSSLELGDSALYFCASTPYSGGTEAFFGQGTRLTVV.

The J gene is TRBJ2-1, the V gene TRBV27; 9 nucleotides agree with TRBD1. The ends lost 4 bases at V and 6 bases at J; junction bases unmatched: 7. CDR1 and CDR2 (germline): MNHEY, SMNVEV (reference sequence). The length of the CDR3 is 15 residues. Here the CDR3 DNA reads TGTGCCAGCAGTTGGGAGACAGGGGGTATCAATGAGCAGTTCTTC. Its translation: CASSWETGGINEQFF.

The V call is TRBV5-8, the J call TRBJ1-4; the D gene is possibly TRBD1 (5 bases). This CDR3 has 15 amino acids. The V and J ends lost 4 bases and 7 bases respectively, with 17 bases between them. Germline CDR1 reads SGHTS; CDR2 reads YDEGEE. CDR3 region: CASSDGQVAGEKLFF. The DNA for the CDR3 is TGTGCCAGCAGCGACGGACAAGTGGCTGGTGAAAAACTGTTTTTT.

This chain links TRBV5-1 with TRBJ1-1; 8 bases match TRBD1. The CDR3 contains 15 residues. Trimming removed 6 bases from V and 4 bases from J; junction bases left unmatched: 11. In germline, CDR1 is SGHRS, CDR2 YFSETQ. Written as DNA, the CDR3 is TGCGCCAGCACGATGACAGGGGCTAAGCTCACTGAAGCTTTCTTT. Protein sequence: CASTMTGAKLTEAFF.

This rearrangement joins TRBV5-4 to TRBJ2-1; no firm D call. V dropped 4 bases and J dropped 7 bases, with 15 bases sitting between them. CDR3 length: 14 amino acids. Germline V CDR1 and CDR2: SGHNT, YYREEE (reference sequence). The CDR3 region is CASSALSSGNEQFF. In DNA form, the CDR3 reads TGTGCCAGCAGCGCCCTTTCGTCGGGTAATGAGCAGTTCTTC. Full variable domain (remainder filled in from reference TRBV5-4 and TRBJ2-1): ETGVTQSPTHLIKTRGQQVTLRCSSQSGHNTVSWYQQALGQGPQFIFQYYREEENGRGNFPPRFSGLQFPNYSSELNVNALELDDSALYLCASSALSSGNEQFFGPGTRLTVL.

The rearrangement uses TRBV5-1 and TRBJ2-4; D not certain. The CDR3 runs 16 residues. Trimming removed 0 bases at V and 0 bases at J, with 10 bases between. Per the germline V gene, CDR1 is SGHRS and CDR2 is YFSETQ. The DNA of the CDR3 is TGCGCCAGCAGCTTGGAGGCGGCAGTAGCCAAAAACATTCAGTACTTC. This sequence encodes CASSLEAAVAKNIQYF.

The rearrangement links TRBV2 to TRBJ2-7; tentatively, D is TRBD1 (6 bases). V was pared by 7 bases and J by 3 bases, with 16 bases between. This CDR3 contains 14 residues. Germline V gives CDR1 SNHLY, CDR2 FYNNEI. Here the CDR3 DNA reads TGTGCCAGCAACTCCGGGGACAACTACTACGAGCAGTACTTC. Translating gives CASNSGDNYYEQYF. Drawing the rest from reference TRBV2 and TRBJ2-7, the complete variable domain is EPEVTQTPSHQVTQMGQEVILRCVPISNHLYFYWYRQILGQKVEFLVSFYNNEISEKSEIFDDQFSVERPDGSNFTLKIRSTKLEDSAMYFCASNSGDNYYEQYFGPGTRLTVT.

The table lists this clone with a count of one. The J gene is TRBJ2-1, the V gene TRBV25-1; no clear D gene. Germline CDR1 and CDR2: MGHDK and SYGVNS. This CDR3 region has 16 residues. Trimming shortened V by 3 bases and J by 7 bases, and 19 bases separated the two germline ends. The CDR3 DNA is TGTGCCAGCAGTGATGCGGCCACTCGAATCCGGAATGAGCAGTTCTTC. Amino acid sequence: CASSDAATRIRNEQFF.